Detailed here is one TCR beta chain. The data are from a study of T cell changes during pregnancy in multiple sclerosis. The method was immunoSEQ multiplex PCR; TCRdb's version includes in-frame clones alone and lacks a portion of them. Here the sample spans under 75,000 clones, about 93% being singletons. V dropped 3 bases and J dropped 4; count of bases not matched to a gene: 3. CDR3 size: 15 residues. CDR1 SGDLS and CDR2 YYNGEE come from the germline V gene. This chain links TRBV9 with TRBJ1-4; 10 positions agree with TRBD1. The TCR originated in a female donor in good health, enrolled as a control in a pregnancy study. Sequenced here: peripheral blood, sampled in the third trimester of pregnancy. Written as DNA, the CDR3 is TGTGCCAGCAGCGCTCGGACAGGGGGTAATGAAAAACTGTTTTTT. Its translation is CASSARTGGNEKLFF.